This TCR beta chain emerged from a study of spatial heterogeneity in lung cancer. Study details: Sequence detection consistently recorded a greater number of beta-chain than alpha-chain sequences.

The length of the CDR3 is 14 residues. Germline V lookup: CDR1 SEHNR, CDR2 FQNEAQ (reference sequence). V lost 8 bases and J 0 bases, leaving 10 bases between the germline ends. This clonotype was recorded at least ten times. Time point noted: sample taken at primary tumor resection. Unsorted samples of tumor, nontumor lung or frozen PBMC had their whole RNA sequenced. TCR cDNA molecules each had a unique molecular identifier. TCRdb analysed the 5' RACE reads with MiXCR anew, one entry per CDR3 protein. The profile covers 40,000 or so distinct CDR3 sequences, with around 3.3% appearing a single time and 35% to 40% taken by the ten largest.

This specimen consisted of normal lung tissue next to the tumor, obtained at surgery. The rearrangement uses TRBV7-9 and TRBJ2-2, with unresolved D. The sequence was obtained from a male donor with early-stage non-small cell lung cancer. CDR3 region: CASPGRANTGELFF. In DNA form, the CDR3 reads TGTGCCAGCCCCGGCCGGGCGAACACCGGGGAGCTGTTTTTT.